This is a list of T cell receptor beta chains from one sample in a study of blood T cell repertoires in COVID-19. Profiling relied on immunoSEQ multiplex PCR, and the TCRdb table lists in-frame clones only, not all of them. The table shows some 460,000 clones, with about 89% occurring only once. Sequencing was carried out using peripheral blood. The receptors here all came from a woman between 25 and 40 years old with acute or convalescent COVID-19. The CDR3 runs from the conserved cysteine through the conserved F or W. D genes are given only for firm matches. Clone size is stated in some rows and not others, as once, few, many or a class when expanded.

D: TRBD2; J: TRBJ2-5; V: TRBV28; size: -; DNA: TGTGCCAGCAGTAAACTAGCGGGGCATGAGACCCAGTACTTC; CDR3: CASSKLAGHETQYF
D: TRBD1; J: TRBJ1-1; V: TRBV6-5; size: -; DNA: TGTGCCAGCAGTTACTTAGGGGCCCAGGGGGACACTGAAGCTTTCTTT; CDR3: CASSYLGAQGDTEAFF
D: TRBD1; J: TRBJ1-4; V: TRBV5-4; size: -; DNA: TGTGCCAGCAGCTTGGACAGGGGGCGTGAAAAACTGTTTTTT; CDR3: CASSLDRGREKLFF
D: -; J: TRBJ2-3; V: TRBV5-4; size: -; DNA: TGTGCCAGCAGCTTGATACGGGGCACAGATACGCAGTATTTT; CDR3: CASSLIRGTDTQYF
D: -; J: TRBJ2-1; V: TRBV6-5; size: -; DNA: TGTGCCAGCAGTTACTGGGAGGGGGGGCCTGCTGAGCAGTTCTTC; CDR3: CASSYWEGGPAEQFF
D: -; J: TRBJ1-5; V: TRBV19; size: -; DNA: TGTGCCAGTAGTATTCTTCACAATAGCAATCAGCCCCAGCATTTT; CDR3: CASSILHNSNQPQHF
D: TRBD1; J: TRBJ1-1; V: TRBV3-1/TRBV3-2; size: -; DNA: TGTGCCAGCAGCCAAAGACAGGGTTTTACTGAAGCTTTCTTT; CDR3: CASSQRQGFTEAFF
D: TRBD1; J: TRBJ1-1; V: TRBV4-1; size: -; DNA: TGCGCCAGCAGCCCCGCAGGGGGAGCGATTAACACTGAAGCTTTCTTT; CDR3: CASSPAGGAINTEAFF
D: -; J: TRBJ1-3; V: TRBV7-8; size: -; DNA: TGTGCCAGCAGCTCCTTCCGTTTCTCTGGAAACACCATATATTTT; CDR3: CASSSFRFSGNTIYF
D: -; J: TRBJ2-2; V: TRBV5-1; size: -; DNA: TGCGCCAGCAGATTCTACCGGGACTCGCGGGTCGGGGAGCTGTTTTTT; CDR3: CASRFYRDSRVGELFF
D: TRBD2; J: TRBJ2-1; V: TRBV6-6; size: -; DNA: TGTGCCAGCAGTTACCTCGGGGGGGGCAGTAATGAGCAGTTCTTC; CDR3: CASSYLGGGSNEQFF
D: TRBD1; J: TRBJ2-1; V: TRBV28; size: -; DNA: TGTGCCAGCAGTGAAGGACAGGGCGATGAGCAGTTCTTC; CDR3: CASSEGQGDEQFF
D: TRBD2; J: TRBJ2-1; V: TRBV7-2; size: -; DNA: TGTGCCAGCAGCCCCCGGGGGGGGCGAAATGAGCAGTTCTTC; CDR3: CASSPRGGRNEQFF
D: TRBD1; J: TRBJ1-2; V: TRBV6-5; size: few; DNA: TGTGCCAGCAGTTGGGACAGTGAGACCGGAGGCTACACCTTC; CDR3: CASSWDSETGGYTF
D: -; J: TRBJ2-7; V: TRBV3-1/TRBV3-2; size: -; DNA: TGTGCCAGCAGCCAAGCGGGCGAGCAGTACTTC; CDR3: CASSQAGEQYF
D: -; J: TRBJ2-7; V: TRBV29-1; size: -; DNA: TGCAGCGTTGAAGGTCCGTCCTACGAGCAGTACTTC; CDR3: CSVEGPSYEQYF
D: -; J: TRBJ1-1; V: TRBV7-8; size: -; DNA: TGTGCCAGCAGCTTAGCCCTCCCTCAGGGCACTGAAGCTTTCTTT; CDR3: CASSLALPQGTEAFF
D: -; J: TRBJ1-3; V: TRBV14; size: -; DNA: TGTGCCAGCAGCCAAGAGCCACAGGGAAACACCATATATTTT; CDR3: CASSQEPQGNTIYF
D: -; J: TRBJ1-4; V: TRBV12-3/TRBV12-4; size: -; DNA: TGTGCCAGCAGTTTGGAACAGGGCTTAAAACTGTTTTTT; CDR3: CASSLEQGLKLFF
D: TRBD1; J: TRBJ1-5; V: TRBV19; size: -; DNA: TGTGCCAGTAGAGCGGGACAGGGGGGTCAGCCCCAGCATTTT; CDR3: CASRAGQGGQPQHF
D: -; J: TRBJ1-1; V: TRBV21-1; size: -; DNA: TGTGCCAGCAACTACAGGGGAAAGTCCGAAGCTTTCTTT; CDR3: CASNYRGKSEAFF
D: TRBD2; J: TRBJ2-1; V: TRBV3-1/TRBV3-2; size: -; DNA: TGTGCCAGCAGCCAAACCTCGGGGGGCAATGAGCAGTTCTTC; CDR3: CASSQTSGGNEQFF
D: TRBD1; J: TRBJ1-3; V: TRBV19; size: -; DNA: TGTGCAGTCCGGACAGGGGTCGGAAACACCATATATTTT; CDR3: CAVRTGVGNTIYF
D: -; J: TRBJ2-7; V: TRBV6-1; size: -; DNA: TGTGCCAGCAGTGAATTCCGCCAGGTGACCTACGAGCAGTACTTC; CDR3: CASSEFRQVTYEQYF
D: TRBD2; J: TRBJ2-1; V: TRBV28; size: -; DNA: TGTGCCAGCAGTTTTCAATTAGCGGGGGGTTCCTACAATGAGCAGTTCTTC; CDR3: CASSFQLAGGSYNEQFF
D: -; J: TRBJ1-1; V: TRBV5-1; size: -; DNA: TGCGCCAGCAGCTTGGAAGCCCCGAACACTGAAGCTTTCTTT; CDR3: CASSLEAPNTEAFF
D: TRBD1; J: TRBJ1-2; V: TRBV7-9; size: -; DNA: TGTGCCAGCAGCCCCCGGGACAGGGCCCCTGGCTACACCTTC; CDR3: CASSPRDRAPGYTF
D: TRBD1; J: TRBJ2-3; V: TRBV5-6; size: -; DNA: TGTGCCAGCAGCTTGGCACTGAGACAGGGTAGCACAGATACGCAGTATTTT; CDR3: CASSLALRQGSTDTQYF
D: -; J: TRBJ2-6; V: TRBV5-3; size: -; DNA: TGTGCCAGAAGCTTTCGCTCTGGGGCCAACGTCCTGACTTTC; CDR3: CARSFRSGANVLTF
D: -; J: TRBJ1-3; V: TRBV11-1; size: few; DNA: TGTGCCAGCAGCTTAGCCGGGACATCGAACACCATATATTTT; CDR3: CASSLAGTSNTIYF
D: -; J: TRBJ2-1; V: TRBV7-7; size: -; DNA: TGTGCCAGCAGCTTGGACAGCTCCTACAATGAGCAGTTCTTC; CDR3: CASSLDSSYNEQFF
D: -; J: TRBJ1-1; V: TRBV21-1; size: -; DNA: TGTGCCAGCAGCAAAGAAAGGAGGGCGAACACTGAAGCTTTCTTT; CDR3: CASSKERRANTEAFF